This passage covers 6 T cell receptor beta chains from one sample sequenced in a study of OX40 agonist ivuxolimab in advanced cancers. This table comes from immunoSEQ multiplex PCR, and its TCRdb copy is limited to in-frame clones, with some not included. The data show more than 65,000 clones, roughly 80% seen once. The material was CD4+ or CD8+ T cells sorted from blood, obtained in a trial of the OX40 agonist ivuxolimab. The receptors here all came from an adult with an advanced solid tumor such as melanoma, head and neck, liver or kidney cancer.

The chain employs TRBV5-4 and TRBJ2-3; D uncertain. CDR1 and CDR2 (germline): SGHNT, YYREEE (reference sequence). This CDR3 contains 12 residues. V shed 4 bases and J shed 8 bases, with 11 bases lying between them. The CDR3 DNA reads as TGTGCCAGCAGCCGAGACCTCGGTACGCAGTATTTT. Translating it yields CASSRDLGTQYF.

The chain uses TRBV4-3 and TRBJ2-6; D might be TRBD1 (6 bases). This CDR3 spans 16 amino acids. The V end lost 1 base, the J end lost 2 bases, and 9 bases lay between the germline ends. CDR1 LGHNA and CDR2 YSLEER come from the germline V gene. This chain's CDR3 is CASSQAGDAGANVLTF. The CDR3 DNA sequence: TGCGCCAGCAGCCAAGCAGGGGACGCTGGGGCCAACGTCCTGACTTTC.

The V and J genes are TRBV6-5 and TRBJ2-7, with 7 bases identical to TRBD1. V dropped 10 bases and J dropped 0; count of bases not matched to a gene: 9. This CDR3 has 14 residues. From germline, CDR1 is MNHEY and CDR2 SVGAGI. CDR3 nucleotide sequence: TGTGCCACCCAGATGACAGGGAGCTCCTACGAGCAGTACTTC. Amino acid sequence: CATQMTGSSYEQYF.

This chain uses TRBV11-2 with TRBJ1-1, with D perhaps TRBD1 (5 bases). In germline, CDR1 is SGHAT, CDR2 FQNNGV. This CDR3 is 14 amino acids long. V lost 0 bases and J 6 bases, leaving 11 bases between the germline ends. CDR3 bases: TGTGCCAGCAGCTTAGATGGGGGAGCGGCTGAAGCTTTCTTT. Protein sequence: CASSLDGGAAEAFF. The full variable domain, with the rest looked up from reference TRBV11-2 and TRBJ1-1, is EAGVAQSPRYKIIEKRQSVAFWCNPISGHATLYWYQQILGQGPKLLIQFQNNGVVDDSQLPKDRFSAERLKGVDSTLKIQPAKLEDSAVYLCASSLDGGAAEAFFGQGTRLTVV.

The chain links TRBV5-1 to TRBJ1-1; D gene uncertain. The CDR3 is made up of 15 amino acids. The germline V gene has CDR1 SGHRS and CDR2 YFSETQ. V lost 0 bases and J lost 1, with 10 bases in between. The CDR3 nucleotides are TGCGCCAGCAGCTTGGTTGTGGGCAGGAACACTGAAGCTTTCTTT. Its protein is CASSLVVGRNTEAFF.

The rearrangement uses TRBV9 and TRBJ2-3, with 10 bases identical to TRBD2. Germline values: CDR1 SGDLS, CDR2 YYNGEE. V trimming: 0 bases; J trimming: 2 bases; junction bases outside the gene matches: 3. The CDR3 totals 16 residues. In DNA, the CDR3 is TGTGCCAGCAGCGTAGAACTAGCGGGGACCACAGATACGCAGTATTTT. This gives the protein CASSVELAGTTDTQYF.